The 10 T cell receptor beta chains listed next were all sequenced from one sample in a study of long-term antiretroviral therapy in people with HIV. The immunoSEQ assay was v3.0, run at survey level. Only in-frame clones appear in the TCRdb table, and some are missing; sequencing was by immunoSEQ multiplex PCR. The sample lists about 25,000 clones, around 82% seen once, with 4% to 5.5% in the top ten. Material: unsorted PBMCs, obtained 3 years after starting antiretroviral therapy. These receptor sequences come from a man between 18 and 35 years old with HIV.

The chain links TRBV28 to TRBJ2-5; possibly TRBD2 for D (5 bases). There are 15 residues in the CDR3. The ends were cut back, 6 bases at V and 1 base at J, with 15 bases in the middle. CDR1 and CDR2 (germline): MDHEN, SYDVKM. In DNA, the CDR3 is TGTGCCAGCAGCACCCAGCGGACCATCCAAGAGACCCAGTACTTC. Translation gives CASSTQRTIQETQYF.

This chain connects TRBV10-3 to TRBJ1-1; D is undetermined. Germline CDR1 reads ENHRY; CDR2 reads SYGVKD. The CDR3 is 15 residues long. Trimming cost V 2 bases and J 1 base, with 11 bases left between them. The CDR3 sequence: CAISEIAGPNTEAFF. DNA for the CDR3: TGTGCCATCAGTGAGATAGCAGGCCCGAACACTGAAGCTTTCTTT.

The rearrangement uses TRBV6-1 and TRBJ2-2, with D perhaps matching TRBD1 (6 bases). V dropped 5 bases and J dropped 4 bases, with 14 bases sitting between them. The CDR3 extends over 15 amino acids. CDR1 and CDR2 from the germline V gene are MNHNS and SASEGT. The CDR3: CASSLGPRGTGELFF. The CDR3, as DNA: TGTGCCAGCAGTCTTGGACCCAGGGGCACCGGGGAGCTGTTTTTT.

The CDR3 here is CASNLQVSNTEAFF. The CDR3 DNA reads TGCGCCAGCAACTTACAGGTATCGAACACTGAAGCTTTCTTT. The genes are TRBV5-1 and TRBJ1-1; D is perhaps TRBD1 (5 bases). The CDR3 extends over 14 amino acids. The V end lost 6 bases, the J end lost 1 base, and 13 bases lay between the germline ends. CDR1 SGHRS and CDR2 YFSETQ come from the germline V gene.

CDR3: CASRAGSYGYTF. The CDR3 DNA sequence: TGCGCCAGCAGGGCAGGCTCCTATGGCTACACCTTC. V usage is TRBV5-1 and J usage is TRBJ1-2; D gene unclear. Germline lookup yields CDR1 SGHRS and CDR2 YFSETQ. V lost 5 bases to trimming and J lost 4 bases, with 9 bases between them. The CDR3 runs 12 residues. Looking up the rest from reference TRBV5-1 and TRBJ1-2 gives the full variable domain: KAGVTQTPRYLIKTRGQQVTLSCSPISGHRSVSWYQQTPGQGLQFLFEYFSETQRNKGNFPGRFSGRQFSNSRSEMNVSTLELGDSALYLCASRAGSYGYTFGSGTRLTVV.

The gene calls are TRBV9 and TRBJ1-1; the D is unclear. The V end was cut by 4 bases, the J end by 1 base, with 5 bases between. Germline-derived CDR1 and CDR2 are SGDLS and YYNGEE. This CDR3 comprises 12 residues. CDR3 bases: TGTGCCAGCAGCCAGGAGAACACTGAAGCTTTCTTT. This codes for CASSQENTEAFF.

The chain combines TRBV2 with TRBJ2-7; 9 bases line up with TRBD1. Germline V gene sequence: CDR1 SNHLY, CDR2 FYNNEI. Trimming took 2 bases from V and 6 from J; bases not matched to a gene: 5. The CDR3 has 14 amino acids. CDR3 region: CASSERGTGSEQYV. CDR3 nucleotides: TGTGCCAGCAGTGAACGGGGGACAGGGAGCGAGCAGTACGTC.

This clone was detected a few times. The V call is TRBV5-1, the J call TRBJ1-2; 11 bases agree with TRBD1. Germline values: CDR1 SGHRS, CDR2 YFSETQ. Losses at the gene ends were 4 bases for V and 6 bases for J; bases not matched to a gene: 17. CDR3 length: 18 amino acids. The CDR3 DNA sequence: TGCGCCAGCAGCGACACTCGTAGGGGGACAGGGGGAGAGGATGGCTACACCTTC. This codes for CASSDTRRGTGGEDGYTF.

The chain couples TRBV19 to TRBJ1-5; D possibly corresponds to TRBD1 (5 bases). Trimming cost V 1 base and J 2 bases, with 12 bases left between them. Germline assignment: CDR1 LNHDA and CDR2 SQIVND (reference sequence). The CDR3 consists of 16 residues. The CDR3 here is CASSIGGVLGNQPQHF. In nucleotides, the CDR3 is TGTGCCAGTAGTATAGGAGGGGTTTTAGGCAATCAGCCCCAGCATTTT.

The gene calls are TRBV7-6 and TRBJ2-1; 7 bases line up with TRBD2. Germline values: CDR1 SGHVS, CDR2 FNYEAQ. The V and J ends lost 5 bases and 5 bases, in that order; junction bases with no gene match: 6. The CDR3 totals 14 residues. The CDR3 sequence: CASSLLTSDNEQFF. The DNA for the CDR3 is TGTGCCAGCAGCCTTCTTACTAGCGACAATGAGCAGTTCTTC.